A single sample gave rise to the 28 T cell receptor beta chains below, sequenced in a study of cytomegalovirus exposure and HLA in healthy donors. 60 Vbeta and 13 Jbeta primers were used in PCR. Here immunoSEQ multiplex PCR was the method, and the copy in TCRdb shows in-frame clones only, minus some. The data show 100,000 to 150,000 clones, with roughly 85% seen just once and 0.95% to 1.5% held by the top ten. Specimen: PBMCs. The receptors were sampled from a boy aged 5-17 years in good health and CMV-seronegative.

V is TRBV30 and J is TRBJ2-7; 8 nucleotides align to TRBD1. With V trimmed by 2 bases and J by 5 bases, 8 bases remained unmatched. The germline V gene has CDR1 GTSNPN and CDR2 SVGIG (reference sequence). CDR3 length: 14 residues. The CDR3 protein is CAWSLGQGIHEQYF. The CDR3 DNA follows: TGTGCCTGGAGTCTCGGACAGGGTATCCACGAGCAGTACTTC.

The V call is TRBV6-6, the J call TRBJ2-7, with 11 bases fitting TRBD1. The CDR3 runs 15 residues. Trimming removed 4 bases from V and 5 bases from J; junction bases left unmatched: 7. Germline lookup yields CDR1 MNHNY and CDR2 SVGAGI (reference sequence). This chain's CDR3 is CASSSTGTGGHEQYF. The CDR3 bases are TGTGCCAGCAGTTCGACCGGGACAGGGGGACACGAGCAGTACTTC.

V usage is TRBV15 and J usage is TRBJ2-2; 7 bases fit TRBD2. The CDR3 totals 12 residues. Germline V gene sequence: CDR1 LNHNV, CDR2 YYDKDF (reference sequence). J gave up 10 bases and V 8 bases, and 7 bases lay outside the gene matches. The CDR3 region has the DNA TGTGCCACCCAATTCCGGGGGGAGGAGCTGTTTTTT. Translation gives CATQFRGEELFF.

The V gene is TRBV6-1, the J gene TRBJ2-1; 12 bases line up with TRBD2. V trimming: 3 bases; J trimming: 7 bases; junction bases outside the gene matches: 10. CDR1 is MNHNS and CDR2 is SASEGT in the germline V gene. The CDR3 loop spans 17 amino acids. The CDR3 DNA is TGTGCCAGCAGTGATAGTGGGGGACTAGCGGGTCTAAATGAGCAGTTCTTC. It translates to CASSDSGGLAGLNEQFF.

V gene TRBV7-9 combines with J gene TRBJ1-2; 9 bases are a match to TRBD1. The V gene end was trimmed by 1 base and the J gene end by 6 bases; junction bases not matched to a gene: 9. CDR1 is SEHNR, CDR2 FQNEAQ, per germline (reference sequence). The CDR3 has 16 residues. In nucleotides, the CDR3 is TGTGCCAGCAGCTTAGGCCTTACAGGGGGCGAGGATGGCTACACCTTC. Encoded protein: CASSLGLTGGEDGYTF.

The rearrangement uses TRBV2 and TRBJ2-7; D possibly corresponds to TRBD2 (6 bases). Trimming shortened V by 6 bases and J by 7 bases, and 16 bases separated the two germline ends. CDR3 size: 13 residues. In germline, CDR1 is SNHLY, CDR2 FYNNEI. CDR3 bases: TGTGCCAGCAGCGTGGACGGACGGGGGGAGCAGTACTTC. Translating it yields CASSVDGRGEQYF.

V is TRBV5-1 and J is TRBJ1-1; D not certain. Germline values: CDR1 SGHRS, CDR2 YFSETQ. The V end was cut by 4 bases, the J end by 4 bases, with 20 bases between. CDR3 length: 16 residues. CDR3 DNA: TGCGCCAGCAGCCCCAGCTCATTGGGCACGTTCACTGAAGCTTTCTTT. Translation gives CASSPSSLGTFTEAFF.

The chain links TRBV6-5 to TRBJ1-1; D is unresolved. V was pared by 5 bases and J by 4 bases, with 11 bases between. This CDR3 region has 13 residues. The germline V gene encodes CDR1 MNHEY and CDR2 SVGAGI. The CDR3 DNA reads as TGTGCCAGCAGTCACAAGGAGACCACTGAAGCTTTCTTT. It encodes CASSHKETTEAFF.

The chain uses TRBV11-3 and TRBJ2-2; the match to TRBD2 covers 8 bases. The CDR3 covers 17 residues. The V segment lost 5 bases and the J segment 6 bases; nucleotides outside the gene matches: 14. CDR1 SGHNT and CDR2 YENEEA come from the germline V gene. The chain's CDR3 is CASSARLGAGEAGELFF. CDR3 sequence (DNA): TGTGCCAGCAGCGCGAGACTCGGAGCGGGAGAAGCCGGGGAGCTGTTTTTT.

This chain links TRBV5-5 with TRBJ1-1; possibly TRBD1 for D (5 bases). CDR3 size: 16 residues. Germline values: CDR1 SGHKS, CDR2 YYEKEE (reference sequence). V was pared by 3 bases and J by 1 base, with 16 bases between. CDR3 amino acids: CASSSRPGLPNTEAFF. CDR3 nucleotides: TGTGCCAGCAGCTCGAGACCAGGGCTGCCGAACACTGAAGCTTTCTTT.

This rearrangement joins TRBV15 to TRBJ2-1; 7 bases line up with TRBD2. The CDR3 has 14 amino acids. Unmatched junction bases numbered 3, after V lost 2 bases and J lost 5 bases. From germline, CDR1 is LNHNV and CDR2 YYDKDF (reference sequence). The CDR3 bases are TGTGCCACCAGCAGATTAAGCGGGAACAATGAGCAGTTCTTC. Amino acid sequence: CATSRLSGNNEQFF.

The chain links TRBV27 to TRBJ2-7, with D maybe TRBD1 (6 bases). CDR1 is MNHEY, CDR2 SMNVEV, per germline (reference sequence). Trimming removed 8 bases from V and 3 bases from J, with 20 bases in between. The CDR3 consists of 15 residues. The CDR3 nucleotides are TGTGCCAGCGCCATCCGAGGGGGTTCCCTCTACGAGCAGTACTTC. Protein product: CASAIRGGSLYEQYF.

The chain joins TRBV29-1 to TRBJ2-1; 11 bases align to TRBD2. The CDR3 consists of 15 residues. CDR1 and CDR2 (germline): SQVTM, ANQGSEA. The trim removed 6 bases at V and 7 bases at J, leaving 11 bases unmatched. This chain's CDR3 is CSVPTRLAGRNEQFF. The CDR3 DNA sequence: TGCAGCGTCCCCACGAGACTAGCGGGACGGAATGAGCAGTTCTTC.

Here the CDR3 reads CASSSLVLGEQFF. In DNA form, the CDR3 reads TGTGCCAGCAGTTCGCTAGTCTTGGGTGAGCAGTTCTTC. This sequence joins TRBV28 and TRBJ2-1, with no clear D. The CDR3 has 13 amino acids. Trimming stripped 4 bases from V and 9 bases from J, with 13 bases between. Germline V lookup: CDR1 MDHEN, CDR2 SYDVKM.

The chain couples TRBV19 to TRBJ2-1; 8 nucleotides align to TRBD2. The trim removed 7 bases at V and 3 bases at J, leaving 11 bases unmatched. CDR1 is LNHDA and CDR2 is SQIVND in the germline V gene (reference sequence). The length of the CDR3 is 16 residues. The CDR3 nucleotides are TGTGCCAGTACCGACCGGACTAGCAGACTCTACAATGAGCAGTTCTTC. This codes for CASTDRTSRLYNEQFF.

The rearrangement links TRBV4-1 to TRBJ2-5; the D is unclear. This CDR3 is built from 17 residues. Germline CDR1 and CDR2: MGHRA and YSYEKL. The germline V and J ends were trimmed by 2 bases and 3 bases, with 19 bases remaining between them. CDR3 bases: TGCGCCAGCAGCCAACGGATACTCCACCCACGGGAAGAGACCCAGTACTTC. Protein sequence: CASSQRILHPREETQYF.

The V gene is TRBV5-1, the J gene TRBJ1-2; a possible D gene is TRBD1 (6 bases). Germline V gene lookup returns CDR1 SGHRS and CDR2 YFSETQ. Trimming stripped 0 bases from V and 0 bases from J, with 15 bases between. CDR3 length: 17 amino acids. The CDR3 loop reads CASSLAGQRGTNYGYTF. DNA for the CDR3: TGCGCCAGCAGCTTGGCTGGACAGCGCGGAACTAACTATGGCTACACCTTC.

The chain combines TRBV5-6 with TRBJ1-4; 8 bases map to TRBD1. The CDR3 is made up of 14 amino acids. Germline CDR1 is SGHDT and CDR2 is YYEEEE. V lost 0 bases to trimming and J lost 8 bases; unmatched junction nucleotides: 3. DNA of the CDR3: TGTGCCAGCAGCTTGGCAGGGGGCGGGGAAAAACTGTTTTTT. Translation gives CASSLAGGGEKLFF.

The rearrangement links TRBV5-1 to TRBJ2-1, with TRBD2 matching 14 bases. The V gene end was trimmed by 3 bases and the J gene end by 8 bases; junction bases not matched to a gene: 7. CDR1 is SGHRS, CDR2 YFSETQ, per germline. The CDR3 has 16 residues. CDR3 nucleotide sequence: TGCGCCAGCAGCTCTACACCGGGACTAGCGGGGGATGAGCAGTTCTTC. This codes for CASSSTPGLAGDEQFF.

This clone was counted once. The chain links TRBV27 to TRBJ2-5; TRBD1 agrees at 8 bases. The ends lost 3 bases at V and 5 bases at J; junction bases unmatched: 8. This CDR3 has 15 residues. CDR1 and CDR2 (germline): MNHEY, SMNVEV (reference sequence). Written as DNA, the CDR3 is TGTGCCAGCAGTTTGGGACAGGTGTCGGTGGAGACCCAGTACTTC. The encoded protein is CASSLGQVSVETQYF.

The CDR3 DNA reads TGTGCCAGCAGCTTAGCGAGCGGGGGGGGGACCCAGTACTTC. This codes for CASSLASGGGTQYF. The rearrangement joins TRBV7-2 to TRBJ2-5, with 10 bases lining up with TRBD2. Germline V gives CDR1 SGHTA, CDR2 FQGNSA. The CDR3 is made up of 14 amino acids. J gave up 7 bases and V 0 bases, and 2 bases lay outside the gene matches.

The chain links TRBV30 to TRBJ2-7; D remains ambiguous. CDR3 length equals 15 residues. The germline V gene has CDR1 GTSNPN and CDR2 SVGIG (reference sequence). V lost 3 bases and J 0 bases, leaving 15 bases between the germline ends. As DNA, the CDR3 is TGTGCCTGGAGCCTTATGGTCGATAGCTCCTACGAGCAGTACTTC. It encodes CAWSLMVDSSYEQYF.

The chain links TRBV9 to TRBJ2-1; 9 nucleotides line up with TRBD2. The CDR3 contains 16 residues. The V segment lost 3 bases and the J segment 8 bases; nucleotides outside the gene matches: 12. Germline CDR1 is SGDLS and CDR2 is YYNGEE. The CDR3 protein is CASSADSGRGGDEQFF. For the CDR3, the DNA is TGTGCCAGCAGCGCTGATAGCGGGAGAGGCGGAGATGAGCAGTTCTTC.

CDR3 coding DNA: TGTGCCAGCAGCCCTGACAGGGGCGCCAAAAAACTGTTTTTT. Translating gives CASSPDRGAKKLFF. V is TRBV7-9 and J is TRBJ1-4; TRBD1 agrees at 8 bases. The V gene's germline CDR1 is SEHNR and CDR2 FQNEAQ (reference sequence). The junction had 8 bases not matched to a gene; V was cut back by 5 bases and J by 9 bases. This CDR3 comprises 14 residues. Full variable domain (remainder filled in from reference TRBV7-9 and TRBJ1-4): DTGVSQNPRHKITKRGQNVTFRCDPISEHNRLYWYRQTLGQGPEFLTYFQNEAQLEKSRLLSDRFSAERPKGSFSTLEIQRTEQGDSAMYLCASSPDRGAKKLFFGSGTQLSVL.

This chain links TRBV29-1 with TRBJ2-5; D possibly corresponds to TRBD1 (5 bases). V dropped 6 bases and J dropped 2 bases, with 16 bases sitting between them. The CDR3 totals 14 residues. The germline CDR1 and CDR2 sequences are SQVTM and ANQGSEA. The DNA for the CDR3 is TGCAGCGTGGGGCGGATGACAGCTCAAGAGACCCAGTACTTC. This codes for CSVGRMTAQETQYF.

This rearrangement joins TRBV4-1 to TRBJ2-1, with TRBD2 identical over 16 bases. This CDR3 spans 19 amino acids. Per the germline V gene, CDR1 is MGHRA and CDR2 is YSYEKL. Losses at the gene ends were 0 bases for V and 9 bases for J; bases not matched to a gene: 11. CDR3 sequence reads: CASSQDRISGLAGGSEQFF. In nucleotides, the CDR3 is TGCGCCAGCAGCCAAGATCGAATTTCGGGACTAGCGGGAGGGAGTGAGCAGTTCTTC.

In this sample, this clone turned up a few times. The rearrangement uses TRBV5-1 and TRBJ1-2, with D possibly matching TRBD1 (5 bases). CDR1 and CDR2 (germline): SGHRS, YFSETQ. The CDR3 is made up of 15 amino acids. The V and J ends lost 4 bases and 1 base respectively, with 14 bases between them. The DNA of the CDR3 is TGCGCCAGCAGCCTAAGGACGGACAATAACTATGGCTACACCTTC. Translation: CASSLRTDNNYGYTF.

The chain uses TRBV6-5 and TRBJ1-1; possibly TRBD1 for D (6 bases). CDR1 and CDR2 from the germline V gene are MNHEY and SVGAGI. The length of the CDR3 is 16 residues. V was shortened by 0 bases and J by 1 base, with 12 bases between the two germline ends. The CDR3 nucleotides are TGTGCCAGCAGTTACTCGGCGGGGGGCAGGAACACTGAAGCTTTCTTT. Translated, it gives CASSYSAGGRNTEAFF.